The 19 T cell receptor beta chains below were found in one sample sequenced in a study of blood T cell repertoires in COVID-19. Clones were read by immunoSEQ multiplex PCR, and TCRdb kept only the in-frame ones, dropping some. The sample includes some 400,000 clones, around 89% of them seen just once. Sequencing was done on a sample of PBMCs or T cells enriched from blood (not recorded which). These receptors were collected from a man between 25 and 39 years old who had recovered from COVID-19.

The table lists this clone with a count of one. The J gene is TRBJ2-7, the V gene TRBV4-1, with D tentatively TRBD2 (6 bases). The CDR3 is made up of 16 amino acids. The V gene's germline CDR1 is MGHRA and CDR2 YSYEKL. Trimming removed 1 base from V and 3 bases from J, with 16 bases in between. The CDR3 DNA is TGCGCCAGCAGCCAAGGGGGAGGCGCGGGTAGCTACGAGCAGTACTTC. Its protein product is CASSQGGGAGSYEQYF.

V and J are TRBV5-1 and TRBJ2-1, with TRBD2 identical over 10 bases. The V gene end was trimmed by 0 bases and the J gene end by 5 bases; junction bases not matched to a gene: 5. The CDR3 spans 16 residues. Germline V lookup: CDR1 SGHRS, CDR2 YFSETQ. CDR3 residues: CASSLGSTSGDNEQFF. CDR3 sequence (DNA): TGCGCCAGCAGCTTGGGTAGTACTAGCGGGGACAATGAGCAGTTCTTC.

CDR3 protein: CASSHIGDRQETQYF. The CDR3 nucleotides read TGCGCCAGCAGCCATATCGGCGACAGACAAGAGACCCAGTACTTC. V is TRBV4-1 and J is TRBJ2-5; weak D call: TRBD1 (5 bases). Germline CDR1 reads MGHRA; CDR2 reads YSYEKL. CDR3 size: 15 residues. The V end was cut by 3 bases, the J end by 2 bases, with 13 bases between.

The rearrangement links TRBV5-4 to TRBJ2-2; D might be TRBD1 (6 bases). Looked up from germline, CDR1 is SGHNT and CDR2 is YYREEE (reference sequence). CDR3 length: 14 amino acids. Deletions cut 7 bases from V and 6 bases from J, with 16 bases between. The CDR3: CASYQDEGAGELFF. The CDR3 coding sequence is TGTGCCAGCTACCAGGACGAGGGGGCCGGGGAGCTGTTTTTT.

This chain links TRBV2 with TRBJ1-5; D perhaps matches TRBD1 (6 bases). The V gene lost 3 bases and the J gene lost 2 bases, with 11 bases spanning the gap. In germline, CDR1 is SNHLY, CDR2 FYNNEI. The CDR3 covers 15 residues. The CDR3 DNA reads TGTGCCAGCAGTGATGGACAGCCCGGCAATCAGCCCCAGCATTTT. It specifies CASSDGQPGNQPQHF. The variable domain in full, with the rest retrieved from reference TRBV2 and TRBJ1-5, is EPEVTQTPSHQVTQMGQEVILRCVPISNHLYFYWYRQILGQKVEFLVSFYNNEISEKSEIFDDQFSVERPDGSNFTLKIRSTKLEDSAMYFCASSDGQPGNQPQHFGDGTRLSIL.

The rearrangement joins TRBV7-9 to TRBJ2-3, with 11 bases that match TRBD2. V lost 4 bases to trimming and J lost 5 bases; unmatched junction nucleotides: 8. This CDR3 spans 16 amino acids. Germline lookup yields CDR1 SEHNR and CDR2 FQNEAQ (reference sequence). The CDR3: CASSYSGRASEDTQYF. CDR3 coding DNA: TGTGCCAGCAGCTATAGCGGGAGGGCCTCCGAAGATACGCAGTATTTT. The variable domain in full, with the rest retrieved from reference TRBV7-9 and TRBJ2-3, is DTGVSQNPRHKITKRGQNVTFRCDPISEHNRLYWYRQTLGQGPEFLTYFQNEAQLEKSRLLSDRFSAERPKGSFSTLEIQRTEQGDSAMYLCASSYSGRASEDTQYFGPGTRLTVL.

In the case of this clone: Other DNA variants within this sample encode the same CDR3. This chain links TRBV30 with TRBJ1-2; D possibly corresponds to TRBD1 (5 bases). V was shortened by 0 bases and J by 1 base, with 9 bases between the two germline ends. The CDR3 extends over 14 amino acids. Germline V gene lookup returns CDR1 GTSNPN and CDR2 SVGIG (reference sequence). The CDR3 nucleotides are TGTGCCTGGAGTGTACAAGGGGTTAACTATGGCTACACCTTC. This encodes CAWSVQGVNYGYTF. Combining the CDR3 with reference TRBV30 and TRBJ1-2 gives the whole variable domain SQTIHQWPATLVQPVGSPLSLECTVEGTSNPNLYWYRQAAGRGLQLLFYSVGIGQISSEVPQNLSASRPQDRQFILSSKKLLLSDSGFYLCAWSVQGVNYGYTFGSGTRLTVV.

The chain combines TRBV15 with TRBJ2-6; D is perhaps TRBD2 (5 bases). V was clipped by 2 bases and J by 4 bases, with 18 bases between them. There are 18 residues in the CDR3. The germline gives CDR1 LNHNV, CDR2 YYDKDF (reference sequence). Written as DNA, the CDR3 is TGTGCCACCAGCAGAACCTACCCGGGGTCTGAGGGGGCCAACGTCCTGACTTTC. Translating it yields CATSRTYPGSEGANVLTF.

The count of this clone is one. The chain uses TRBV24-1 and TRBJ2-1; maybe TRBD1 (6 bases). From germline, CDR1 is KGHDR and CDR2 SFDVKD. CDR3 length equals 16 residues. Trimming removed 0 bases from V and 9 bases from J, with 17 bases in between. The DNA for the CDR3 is TGTGCCACCAGTGATTTGGGGGGCGAGGCGTCGGGTGAGCAGTTCTTC. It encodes CATSDLGGEASGEQFF.

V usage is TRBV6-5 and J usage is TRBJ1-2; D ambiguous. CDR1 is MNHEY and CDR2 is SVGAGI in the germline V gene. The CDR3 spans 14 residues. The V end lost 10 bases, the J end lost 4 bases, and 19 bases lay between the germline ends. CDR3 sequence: CATPVPGRGYGYTF. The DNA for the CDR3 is TGTGCCACCCCCGTCCCGGGTCGAGGCTATGGCTACACCTTC.

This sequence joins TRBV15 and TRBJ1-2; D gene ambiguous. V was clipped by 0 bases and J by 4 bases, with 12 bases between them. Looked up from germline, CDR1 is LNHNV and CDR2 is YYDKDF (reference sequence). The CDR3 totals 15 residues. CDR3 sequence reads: CATSRDSAVGYGYTF. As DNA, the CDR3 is TGTGCCACCAGCAGAGACAGTGCCGTTGGCTATGGCTACACCTTC.

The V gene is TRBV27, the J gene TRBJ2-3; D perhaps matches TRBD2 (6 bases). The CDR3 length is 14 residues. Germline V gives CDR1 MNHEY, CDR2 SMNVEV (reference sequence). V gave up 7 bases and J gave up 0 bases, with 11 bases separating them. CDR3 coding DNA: TGTGCCAGCATATTGCGGGGTAGCACAGATACGCAGTATTTT. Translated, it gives CASILRGSTDTQYF.

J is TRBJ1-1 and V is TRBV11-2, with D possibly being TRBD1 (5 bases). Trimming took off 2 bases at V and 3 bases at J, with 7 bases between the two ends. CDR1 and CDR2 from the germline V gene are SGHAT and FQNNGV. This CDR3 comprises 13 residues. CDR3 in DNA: TGTGCCAGCAGCTTAAACAGGTACACTGAAGCTTTCTTT. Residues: CASSLNRYTEAFF. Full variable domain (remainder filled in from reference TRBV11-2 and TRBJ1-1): EAGVAQSPRYKIIEKRQSVAFWCNPISGHATLYWYQQILGQGPKLLIQFQNNGVVDDSQLPKDRFSAERLKGVDSTLKIQPAKLEDSAVYLCASSLNRYTEAFFGQGTRLTVV.

The CDR3 DNA reads TGTGCCAGCAGCTTTGGTAGCTTGGAGACCCAGTACTTC. Amino acids: CASSFGSLETQYF. V is TRBV7-8 and J is TRBJ2-5; D gene ambiguous. This CDR3 is 13 amino acids long. Trimming removed 3 bases from V and 5 bases from J, with 10 bases in between. The germline V gene has CDR1 SGHVS and CDR2 FQNEAQ.

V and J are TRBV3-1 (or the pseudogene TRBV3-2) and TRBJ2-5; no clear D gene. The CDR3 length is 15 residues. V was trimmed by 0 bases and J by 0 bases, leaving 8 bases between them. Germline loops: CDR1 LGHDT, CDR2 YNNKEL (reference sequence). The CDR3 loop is CASSQDLGNQETQYF. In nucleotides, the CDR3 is TGTGCCAGCAGCCAAGATCTGGGCAACCAAGAGACCCAGTACTTC.

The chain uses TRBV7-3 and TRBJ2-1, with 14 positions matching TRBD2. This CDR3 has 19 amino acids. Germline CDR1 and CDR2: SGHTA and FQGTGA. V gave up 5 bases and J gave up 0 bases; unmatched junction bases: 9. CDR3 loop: CASSPLGLAGGGSYNEQFF. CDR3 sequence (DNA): TGTGCCAGCAGCCCCCTCGGACTAGCGGGAGGAGGCTCCTACAATGAGCAGTTCTTC.

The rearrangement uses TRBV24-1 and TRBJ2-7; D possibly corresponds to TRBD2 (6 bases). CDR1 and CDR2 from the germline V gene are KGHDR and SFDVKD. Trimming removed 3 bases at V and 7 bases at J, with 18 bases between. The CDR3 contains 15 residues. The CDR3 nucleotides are TGTGCCACCAGTGATGCCGTAGCGGAATCGGGAGAGCAGTACTTC. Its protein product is CATSDAVAESGEQYF.

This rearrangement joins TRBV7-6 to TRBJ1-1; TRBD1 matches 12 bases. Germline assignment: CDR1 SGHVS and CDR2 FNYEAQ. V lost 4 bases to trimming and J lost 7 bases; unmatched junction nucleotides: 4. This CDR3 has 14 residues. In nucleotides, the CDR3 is TGTGCCAGCAGCTCGGGACAGGGGGCCGGTGAAGCTTTCTTT. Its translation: CASSSGQGAGEAFF.

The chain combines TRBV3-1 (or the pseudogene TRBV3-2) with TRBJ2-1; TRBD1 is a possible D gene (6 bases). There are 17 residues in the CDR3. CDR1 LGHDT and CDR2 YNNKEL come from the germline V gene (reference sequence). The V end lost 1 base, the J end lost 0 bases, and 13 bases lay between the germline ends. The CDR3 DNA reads TGTGCCAGCAGCCAAGCCTACAGGGTAAGCTCCTACAATGAGCAGTTCTTC. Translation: CASSQAYRVSSYNEQFF.